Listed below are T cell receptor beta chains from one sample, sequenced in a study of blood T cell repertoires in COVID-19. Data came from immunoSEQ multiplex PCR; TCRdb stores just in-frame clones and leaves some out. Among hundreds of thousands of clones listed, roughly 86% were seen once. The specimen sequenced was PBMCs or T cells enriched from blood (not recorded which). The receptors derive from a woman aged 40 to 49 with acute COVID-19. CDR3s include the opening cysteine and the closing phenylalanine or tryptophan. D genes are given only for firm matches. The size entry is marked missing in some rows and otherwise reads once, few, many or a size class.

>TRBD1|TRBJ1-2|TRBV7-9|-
CATTTGDGDGYTF
TGTGCCACCACCACAGGGGACGGTGATGGCTACACCTTC
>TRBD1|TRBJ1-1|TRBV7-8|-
CASTTRGKTGSHTEAFF
TGTGCCAGCACCACAAGGGGCAAGACAGGGTCCCACACTGAAGCTTTCTTT
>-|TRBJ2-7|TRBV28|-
CASTPTGLPRPYEQYF
TGTGCCAGCACCCCCACAGGCCTCCCCCGGCCCTACGAGCAGTACTTC
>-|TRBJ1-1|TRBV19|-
CASSMSLGAGTEAFF
TGTGCCAGTAGTATGTCCCTCGGGGCGGGGACTGAAGCTTTCTTT
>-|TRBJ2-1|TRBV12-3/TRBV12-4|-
CASSRGLNEQFF
TGTGCCAGCAGTCGGGGGTTGAATGAGCAGTTCTTC
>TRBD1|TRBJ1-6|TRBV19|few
CASGGRQGRDSPLHF
TGTGCCAGCGGAGGCCGACAGGGAAGAGATTCACCCCTCCACTTT
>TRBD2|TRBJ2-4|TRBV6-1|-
CASSEPLAGGPGNIQYF
TGTGCCAGCAGTGAACCCCTAGCGGGGGGGCCGGGAAACATTCAGTACTTC
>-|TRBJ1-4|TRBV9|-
CASSVEVSSEKLFF
TGTGCCAGCAGCGTCGAGGTTTCAAGTGAAAAACTGTTTTTT
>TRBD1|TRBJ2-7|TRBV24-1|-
CATSDLRQGSYEQYF
TGTGCCACCAGTGATTTAAGACAGGGATCCTACGAGCAGTACTTC
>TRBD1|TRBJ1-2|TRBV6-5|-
CASSYPTPQGYYGYTF
TGTGCCAGCAGTTACCCGACACCACAGGGGTACTATGGCTACACCTTC
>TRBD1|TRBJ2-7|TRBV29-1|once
CSVEGDHRGNYEQYF
TGCAGCGTTGAGGGCGATCACAGGGGAAACTACGAGCAGTACTTC